The 23 T cell receptor beta chains listed next were all sequenced from one sample in a study of OX40 agonist ivuxolimab in advanced cancers. Sequencing was performed with immunoSEQ multiplex PCR; in TCRdb, only in-frame clones are kept and a portion is missing. The table lists roughly 89,000 clones, about 86% of them singletons, with approximately 1.5% in the top ten. The starting material was CD4+ or CD8+ T cells sorted from blood, obtained in a trial of the OX40 agonist ivuxolimab. The receptors stem from an adult with an advanced solid tumor such as melanoma, head and neck, liver or kidney cancer.

The chain recombines TRBV7-6 with TRBJ2-7, with 9 bases fitting TRBD1. Per the germline V gene, CDR1 is SGHVS and CDR2 is FNYEAQ. V was clipped by 1 base and J by 4 bases; unmatched bases: 8. This CDR3 is 16 amino acids long. The CDR3 region is CASSLESPGQGYEQYF. CDR3 nucleotides: TGTGCCAGCAGCTTAGAGTCACCGGGACAGGGTTACGAGCAGTACTTC.

In this sample, this clone turned up a few times. CDR3 sequence: CSVSRDNTEAFF. The CDR3 bases are TGCAGCGTTTCAAGGGATAACACTGAAGCTTTCTTT. The rearrangement joins TRBV29-1 to TRBJ1-1, with no clear D. CDR1 is SQVTM, CDR2 ANQGSEA, per germline. Trimming shortened V by 5 bases and J by 2 bases, and 9 bases separated the two germline ends. This CDR3 spans 12 amino acids.

The V gene is TRBV6-6, the J gene TRBJ1-6; D is uncertain. V lost 0 bases and J 6 bases, leaving 9 bases between the germline ends. Germline V CDR1 and CDR2: MNHNY, SVGAGI (reference sequence). This CDR3 has 15 amino acids. CDR3 sequence: CASSYSPEGNSPLHF. The CDR3 coding sequence is TGTGCCAGCAGTTACTCGCCGGAGGGTAATTCACCCCTCCACTTT.

Comments on this clone: Sequence at one end of the junction differs from germline and may be a read error. The J gene is TRBJ2-2, the V gene TRBV7-7; TRBD1 agrees at 10 bases. The CDR3 has 14 residues. The germline CDR1 and CDR2 sequences are SSHAT and FNYEAQ (reference sequence). For the CDR3, the DNA is TGTGCTAGCAGCAGGGGACAGGGGACCGGGGAGCTGTTTTTT. It codes for CASSRGQGTGELFF.

With regard to this clone: The same CDR3 arises from other DNA sequences in this sample as well. The chain employs TRBV5-1 and TRBJ2-1; D possibly corresponds to TRBD2 (5 bases). V lost 0 bases and J 0 bases, leaving 7 bases between the germline ends. This CDR3 spans 15 amino acids. Germline CDR1 and CDR2: SGHRS and YFSETQ. In DNA, the CDR3 is TGCGCCAGCAGCTTGGCGGGAAGCTCCTACAATGAGCAGTTCTTC. As protein: CASSLAGSSYNEQFF.

The chain carries TRBV7-3 and TRBJ1-5; possibly TRBD1 for D (5 bases). CDR3 length: 13 residues. CDR1 and CDR2 (germline): SGHTA, FQGTGA. Trimming took 4 bases from V and 4 from J, leaving 8 bases between them. DNA of the CDR3: TGTGCCAGCAGCTCAGACAGAAATCAGCCCCAGCATTTT. This gives the protein CASSSDRNQPQHF.

The gene calls are TRBV5-1 and TRBJ2-3; 7 bases agree with TRBD1. There are 15 residues in the CDR3. Germline loops: CDR1 SGHRS, CDR2 YFSETQ. The junction had 11 bases not matched to a gene; V was cut back by 4 bases and J by 6 bases. The CDR3 protein is CASSTGTALGDTQYF. For the CDR3, the DNA is TGCGCCAGCAGCACCGGGACAGCCCTAGGGGATACGCAGTATTTT.

The chain uses TRBV19 and TRBJ2-7; the D is unclear. The germline CDR1 and CDR2 sequences are LNHDA and SQIVND (reference sequence). The CDR3 is made up of 15 amino acids. V lost 0 bases, J lost 1 base, and 10 bases lay in between. The CDR3 protein is CASSIDSQNSYEQYF. CDR3 coding DNA: TGTGCCAGTAGTATAGATTCACAGAATTCCTACGAGCAGTACTTC.

This sequence joins TRBV4-2 and TRBJ2-2, with 9 bases aligning to TRBD2. The germline CDR1 and CDR2 sequences are LGHNA and YNFKEQ. This CDR3 comprises 16 residues. V shed 5 bases and J 0 bases; nucleotides not matched to a gene: 4. CDR3 in amino acids: CASSGERGANTGELFF. The CDR3 nucleotides read TGTGCCAGCAGCGGTGAGCGGGGGGCGAACACCGGGGAGCTGTTTTTT.

This clone showed up just a few times. This chain links TRBV5-1 with TRBJ1-1; TRBD1 might be the D (5 bases). CDR1 is SGHRS, CDR2 YFSETQ, per germline. The CDR3 loop spans 14 amino acids. With 0 bases removed from V and 1 base from J, the gap between germline ends came to 7 bases. Here the CDR3 DNA reads TGCGCCAGCAGCTTGGGCAGGGAGAACACTGAAGCTTTCTTT. Its protein product is CASSLGRENTEAFF. Combining the CDR3 with reference TRBV5-1 and TRBJ1-1 gives the whole variable domain KAGVTQTPRYLIKTRGQQVTLSCSPISGHRSVSWYQQTPGQGLQFLFEYFSETQRNKGNFPGRFSGRQFSNSRSEMNVSTLELGDSALYLCASSLGRENTEAFFGQGTRLTVV.

The chain combines TRBV5-4 with TRBJ2-7, with 7 positions matching TRBD1. The CDR3 runs to 15 residues. The junction had 9 bases not matched to a gene; V was cut back by 3 bases and J by 3 bases. Looked up from germline, CDR1 is SGHNT and CDR2 is YYREEE (reference sequence). This chain's CDR3 is CASSSGTAVFYEQYF. The CDR3 bases are TGTGCCAGCAGCTCGGGGACAGCGGTCTTCTACGAGCAGTACTTC.

The J gene is TRBJ2-2, the V gene TRBV5-1; 7 nucleotides agree with TRBD2. The CDR3 sequence is 17 residues long. J gave up 3 bases and V 0 bases, and 8 bases lay outside the gene matches. The germline V gene encodes CDR1 SGHRS and CDR2 YFSETQ. The CDR3: CASSLVGGPQDTGELFF. The CDR3 nucleotides are TGCGCCAGCAGCTTGGTGGGAGGGCCCCAGGACACCGGGGAGCTGTTTTTT.

This chain links TRBV7-2 with TRBJ2-1, with D tentatively TRBD1 or TRBD2 (5 bases each). Per germline, CDR1 SGHTA and CDR2 FQGNSA. The CDR3 has 13 residues. V dropped 0 bases and J dropped 7 bases, with 7 bases sitting between them. The CDR3 DNA is TGTGCCAGCAGCTTAGCGGGACGGAATGAGCAGTTCTTC. Its protein is CASSLAGRNEQFF.

The rearrangement joins TRBV7-9 to TRBJ1-2; a weak D match, TRBD1 (6 bases). Per germline, CDR1 SEHNR and CDR2 FQNEAQ (reference sequence). The CDR3 has 15 residues. Trimming shortened V by 0 bases and J by 3 bases, and 11 bases separated the two germline ends. CDR3 amino acids: CASSLAQGTYYGYTF. The CDR3 coding sequence is TGTGCCAGCAGCTTAGCTCAGGGGACCTACTATGGCTACACCTTC. The full variable domain, in which reference TRBV7-9 and TRBJ1-2 provide the parts outside the CDR3, is DTGVSQNPRHKITKRGQNVTFRCDPISEHNRLYWYRQTLGQGPEFLTYFQNEAQLEKSRLLSDRFSAERPKGSFSTLEIQRTEQGDSAMYLCASSLAQGTYYGYTFGSGTRLTVV.

A word on this clone: Other DNA sequences from this sample encode an identical CDR3 as well. This chain connects TRBV30 to TRBJ2-3; the match to TRBD2 covers 8 bases. CDR3 length: 14 amino acids. CDR1 and CDR2 (germline): GTSNPN, SVGIG (reference sequence). V lost 2 bases to trimming and J lost 0 bases; unmatched junction nucleotides: 1. The CDR3 loop reads CAWSRGGSTDTQYF. The CDR3 region has the DNA TGTGCCTGGAGTCGGGGGGGGAGCACAGATACGCAGTATTTT. The full variable domain, rest sourced from reference TRBV30 and TRBJ2-3, is SQTIHQWPATLVQPVGSPLSLECTVEGTSNPNLYWYRQAAGRGLQLLFYSVGIGQISSEVPQNLSASRPQDRQFILSSKKLLLSDSGFYLCAWSRGGSTDTQYFGPGTRLTVL.

This sequence joins TRBV6-4 and TRBJ2-2; perhaps TRBD1 as D (5 bases). CDR1 is MRHNA and CDR2 is SNTAGT in the germline V gene. V shed 4 bases and J shed 5 bases, with 11 bases lying between them. This CDR3 is built from 14 residues. The CDR3 reads CASSALPGTGELFF. In nucleotides, the CDR3 is TGTGCCAGCAGTGCTCTCCCAGGGACCGGGGAGCTGTTTTTT.

CDR3 DNA sequence: TGCAGCGCTCTCCCACCGGGACAGGGGGCGCGGGATGGCTACACCTTC. It specifies CSALPPGQGARDGYTF. The gene calls are TRBV29-1 and TRBJ1-2; 12 bases match TRBD1. Losses at the gene ends were 7 bases for V and 6 bases for J; bases not matched to a gene: 15. There are 16 residues in the CDR3. Germline V CDR1 and CDR2: SQVTM, ANQGSEA. Variable domain in full (rest from reference TRBV29-1 and TRBJ1-2): SAVISQKPSRDICQRGTSLTIQCQVDSQVTMMFWYRQQPGQSLTLIATANQGSEATYESGFVIDKFPISRPNLTFSTLTVSNMSPEDSSIYLCSALPPGQGARDGYTFGSGTRLTVV.

This sequence joins TRBV27 and TRBJ2-7; D may be TRBD1 (6 bases). The CDR3 loop spans 14 amino acids. V was shortened by 7 bases and J by 5 bases, with 18 bases between the two germline ends. CDR1 and CDR2 from the germline V gene are MNHEY and SMNVEV (reference sequence). Written as DNA, the CDR3 is TGTGCCAGCACCAAATTAGGGGGAAGGCACGAGCAGTACTTC. Protein: CASTKLGGRHEQYF.

This chain uses TRBV10-3 with TRBJ1-4, with D unclear. The germline V gene has CDR1 ENHRY and CDR2 SYGVKD. Trimming stripped 7 bases from V and 8 bases from J, with 14 bases between. The CDR3 has 13 amino acids. CDR3 protein: CAITNNEAEKLFF. The CDR3 region has the DNA TGTGCCATCACAAACAATGAGGCCGAAAAACTGTTTTTT.

This chain uses TRBV21-1 with TRBJ1-6; the DNA was not used to check the table's D call, TRBD1. TRBV21-1 represents a pseudogene. The CDR3 has 15 residues. The CDR3 loop reads CASRREGGSNSPLHF. In nucleotides, the CDR3 is TGTGCCAGCAGGAGGGAAGGGGGCTCCAATTCACCCCTCCACTTT.

Comment on this clone: At one end the junction does not follow the germline gene, possibly because of a read error. The J gene is TRBJ1-1, the V gene TRBV20-1; D is unresolved. The CDR3 is made up of 8 amino acids. Germline V gene lookup returns CDR1 DFQATT and CDR2 SNEGSKA (reference sequence). DNA of the CDR3: TGCAGTGCTAGAGTGGACCGATTT. It encodes CSARVDRF.

The V and J genes are TRBV4-1 and TRBJ2-1; D assignment may be TRBD1 or TRBD2 (5 bases each). Trimming stripped 4 bases from V and 0 bases from J, with 19 bases between. Germline CDR1 and CDR2: MGHRA and YSYEKL. This CDR3 region has 18 residues. The CDR3: CASSRLETGQSSYNEQFF. In DNA, the CDR3 is TGCGCCAGCAGCCGCCTGGAGACGGGGCAAAGCTCCTACAATGAGCAGTTCTTC.

This rearrangement joins TRBV28 to TRBJ2-3; 9 nucleotides align to TRBD2. Per germline, CDR1 MDHEN and CDR2 SYDVKM. This CDR3 spans 15 amino acids. Germline trimming cut 11 bases from V and 0 bases from J; bases unmatched to any gene: 9. The CDR3 DNA reads as TGTGCCTCCCGGGCGGGGGGGCAGAGCACAGATACGCAGTATTTT. Protein product: CASRAGGQSTDTQYF.